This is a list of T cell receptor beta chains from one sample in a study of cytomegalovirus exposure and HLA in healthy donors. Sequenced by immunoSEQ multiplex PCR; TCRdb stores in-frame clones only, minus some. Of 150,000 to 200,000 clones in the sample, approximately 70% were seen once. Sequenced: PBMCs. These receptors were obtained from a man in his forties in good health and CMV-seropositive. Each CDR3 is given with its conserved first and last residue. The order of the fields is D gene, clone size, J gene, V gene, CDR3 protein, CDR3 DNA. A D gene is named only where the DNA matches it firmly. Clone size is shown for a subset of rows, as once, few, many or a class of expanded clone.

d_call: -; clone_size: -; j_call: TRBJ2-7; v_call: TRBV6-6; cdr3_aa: CASSYVQVSHEQYF; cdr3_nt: TGTGCCAGCAGTTACGTTCAGGTTTCGCACGAGCAGTACTTC
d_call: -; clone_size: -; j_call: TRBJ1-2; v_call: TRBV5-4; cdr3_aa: CASSFGQQNYGYTF; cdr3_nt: TGTGCCAGCAGCTTTGGGCAGCAAAACTATGGCTACACCTTC
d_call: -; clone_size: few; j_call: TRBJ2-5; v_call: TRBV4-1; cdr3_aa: CASSQAPEGRGTQYF; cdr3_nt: TGCGCCAGCAGCCAGGCGCCCGAGGGGCGGGGGACCCAGTACTTC
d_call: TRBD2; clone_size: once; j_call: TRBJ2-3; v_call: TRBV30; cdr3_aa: CAFGRGADTQYF; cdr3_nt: TGTGCCTTCGGACGGGGGGCAGATACGCAGTATTTT
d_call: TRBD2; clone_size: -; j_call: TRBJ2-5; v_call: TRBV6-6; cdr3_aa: CASRPRGGEETQYF; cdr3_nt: TGTGCCAGCAGACCTCGGGGGGGGGAAGAGACCCAGTACTTC
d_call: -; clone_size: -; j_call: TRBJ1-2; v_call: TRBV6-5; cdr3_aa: CASSYSLGPGGYTF; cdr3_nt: TGTGCCAGCAGTTACTCGCTAGGTCCGGGAGGCTACACCTTC
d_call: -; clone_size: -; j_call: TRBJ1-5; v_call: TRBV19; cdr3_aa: CATRVGGQPQHF; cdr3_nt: TGTGCTACGAGAGTGGGGGGTCAGCCCCAGCATTTT
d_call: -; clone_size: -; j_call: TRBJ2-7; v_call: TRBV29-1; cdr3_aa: CSVNNGGEQYF; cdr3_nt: TGCAGCGTTAACAACGGAGGCGAGCAGTACTTC
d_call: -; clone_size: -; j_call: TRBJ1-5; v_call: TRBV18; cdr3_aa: CASSPVHAGSNQPQHF; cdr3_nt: TGTGCCAGCTCACCCGTTCATGCGGGAAGCAATCAGCCCCAGCATTTT
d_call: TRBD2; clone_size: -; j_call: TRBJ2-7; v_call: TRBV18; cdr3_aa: CASSPAGGGRANEQYF; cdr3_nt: TGTGCCAGCTCACCAGCTGGCGGGGGGCGTGCCAACGAGCAGTACTTC
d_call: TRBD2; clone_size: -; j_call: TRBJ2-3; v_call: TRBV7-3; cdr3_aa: CASSPRTSGGTDTQYF; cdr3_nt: TGTGCCAGCAGCCCGAGGACTAGCGGGGGGACAGATACGCAGTATTTT
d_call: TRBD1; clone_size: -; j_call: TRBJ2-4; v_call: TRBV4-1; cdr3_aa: CASSQDRWGGQGDKNIQYF; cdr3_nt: TGCGCCAGCAGCCAAGATCGATGGGGGGGACAGGGCGACAAAAACATTCAGTACTTC
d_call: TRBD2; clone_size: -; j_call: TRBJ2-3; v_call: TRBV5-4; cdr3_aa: CASSSRLAGGPDTQYF; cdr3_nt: TGTGCCAGCAGCTCCCGACTAGCGGGGGGCCCGGATACGCAGTATTTT
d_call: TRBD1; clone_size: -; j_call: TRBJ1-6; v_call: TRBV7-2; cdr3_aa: CASSPNRGLTNNSPLHF; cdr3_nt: TGTGCCAGCAGCCCCAACAGGGGGCTTACCAATAATTCACCCCTCCACTTT
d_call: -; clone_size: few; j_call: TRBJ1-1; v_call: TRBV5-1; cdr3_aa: CASSSELNTEAFF; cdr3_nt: TGCGCCAGCAGCTCCGAGCTGAACACTGAAGCTTTCTTT
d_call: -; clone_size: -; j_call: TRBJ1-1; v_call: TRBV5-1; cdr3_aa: CASSPLFPRDKNTEAFF; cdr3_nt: TGCGCCAGCAGCCCTTTATTCCCCCGGGACAAGAACACTGAAGCTTTCTTT
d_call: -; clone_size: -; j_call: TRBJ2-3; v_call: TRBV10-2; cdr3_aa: CASRDSVSTDTQYF; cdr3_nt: TGCGCCAGCAGAGATAGCGTCAGCACAGATACGCAGTATTTT
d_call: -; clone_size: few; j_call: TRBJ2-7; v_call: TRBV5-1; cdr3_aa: CASRPYISGPTSDEQYF; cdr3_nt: TGCGCCAGCAGGCCATATATTAGCGGACCAACGAGTGATGAGCAGTACTTC
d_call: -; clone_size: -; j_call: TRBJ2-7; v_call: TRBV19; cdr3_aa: CASSNMRGGYEQYF; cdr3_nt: TGTGCCAGTAGCAACATGAGGGGGGGGTACGAGCAGTACTTC
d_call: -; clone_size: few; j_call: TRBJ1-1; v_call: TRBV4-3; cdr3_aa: CASSVKMNTEAFF; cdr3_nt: TGCGCCAGCAGCGTTAAAATGAACACTGAAGCTTTCTTT
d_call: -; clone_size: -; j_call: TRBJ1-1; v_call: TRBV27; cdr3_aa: CASSLEGGTEAFF; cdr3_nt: TGTGCCAGCAGTCTCGAGGGGGGGACTGAAGCTTTCTTT
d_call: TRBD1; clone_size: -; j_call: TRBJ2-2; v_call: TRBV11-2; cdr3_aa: CASSLRTGVKSGELFF; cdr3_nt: TGTGCCAGCAGCCTTCGGACAGGGGTTAAGTCCGGGGAGCTGTTTTTT
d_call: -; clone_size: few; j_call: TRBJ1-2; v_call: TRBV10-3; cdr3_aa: CAISLPSGRSGYTF; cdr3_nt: TGTGCCATCAGCCTCCCTTCAGGCAGATCGGGCTACACCTTC
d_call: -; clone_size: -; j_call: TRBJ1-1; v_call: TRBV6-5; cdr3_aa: CASSYQEGSTEAFF; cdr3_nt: TGTGCCAGCAGTTATCAGGAAGGCAGCACTGAAGCTTTCTTT
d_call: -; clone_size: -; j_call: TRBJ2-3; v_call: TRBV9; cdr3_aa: CASSVRPTDTQYF; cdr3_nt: TGTGCCAGCAGCGTACGTCCCACAGATACGCAGTATTTT
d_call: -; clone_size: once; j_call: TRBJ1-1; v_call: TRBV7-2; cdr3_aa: CASSVRGFTAEAFF; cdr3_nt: TGTGCCAGCAGCGTCAGGGGATTTACGGCTGAAGCTTTCTTT